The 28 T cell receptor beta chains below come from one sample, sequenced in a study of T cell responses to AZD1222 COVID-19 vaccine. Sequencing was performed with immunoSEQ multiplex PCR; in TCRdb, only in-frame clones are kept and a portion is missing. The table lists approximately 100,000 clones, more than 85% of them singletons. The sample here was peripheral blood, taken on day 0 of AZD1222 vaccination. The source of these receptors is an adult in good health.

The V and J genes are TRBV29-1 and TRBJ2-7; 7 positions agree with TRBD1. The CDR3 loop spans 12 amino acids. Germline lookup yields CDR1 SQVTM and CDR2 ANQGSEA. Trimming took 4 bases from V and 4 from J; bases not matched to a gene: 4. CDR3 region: CSVGDSFYEQYF. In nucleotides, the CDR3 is TGCAGCGTTGGGGACAGTTTTTACGAGCAGTACTTC.

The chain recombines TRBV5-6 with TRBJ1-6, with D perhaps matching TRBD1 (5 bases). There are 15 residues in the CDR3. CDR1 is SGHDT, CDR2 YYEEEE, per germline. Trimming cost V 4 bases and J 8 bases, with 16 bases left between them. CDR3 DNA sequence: TGTGCCAGCAGCGGGGGGTGGCAGGGTGATTCACCCCTCCACTTT. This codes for CASSGGWQGDSPLHF. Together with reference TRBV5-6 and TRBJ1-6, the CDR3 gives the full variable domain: DAGVTQSPTHLIKTRGQQVTLRCSPKSGHDTVSWYQQALGQGPQFIFQYYEEEERQRGNFPDRFSGHQFPNYSSELNVNALLLGDSALYLCASSGGWQGDSPLHFGNGTRLTVT.

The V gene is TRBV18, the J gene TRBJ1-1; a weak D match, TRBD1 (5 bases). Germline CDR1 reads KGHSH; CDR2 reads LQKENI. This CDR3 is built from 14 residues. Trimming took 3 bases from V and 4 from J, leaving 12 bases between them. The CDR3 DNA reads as TGTGCCAGCTCACCGTTGCAGGGAACCACTGAAGCTTTCTTT. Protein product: CASSPLQGTTEAFF. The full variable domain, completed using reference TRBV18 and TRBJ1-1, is NAGVMQNPRHLVRRRGQEARLRCSPMKGHSHVYWYRQLPEEGLKFMVYLQKENIIDESGMPKERFSAEFPKEGPSILRIQQVVRGDSAAYFCASSPLQGTTEAFFGQGTRLTVV.

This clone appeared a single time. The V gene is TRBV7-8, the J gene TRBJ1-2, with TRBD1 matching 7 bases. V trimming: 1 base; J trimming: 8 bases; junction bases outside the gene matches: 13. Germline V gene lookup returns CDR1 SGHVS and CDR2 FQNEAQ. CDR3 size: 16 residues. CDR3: CASSLVPTGSGEGYTF. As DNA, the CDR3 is TGTGCCAGCAGCTTAGTCCCGACAGGGTCGGGAGAAGGCTACACCTTC.

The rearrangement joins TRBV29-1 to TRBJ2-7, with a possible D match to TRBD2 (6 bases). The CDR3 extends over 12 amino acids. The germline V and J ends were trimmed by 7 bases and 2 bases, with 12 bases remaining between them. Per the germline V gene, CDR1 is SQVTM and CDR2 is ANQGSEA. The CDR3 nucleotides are TGCAGCGCTGCAGGAGGGGCCTACGAGCAGTACTTC. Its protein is CSAAGGAYEQYF.

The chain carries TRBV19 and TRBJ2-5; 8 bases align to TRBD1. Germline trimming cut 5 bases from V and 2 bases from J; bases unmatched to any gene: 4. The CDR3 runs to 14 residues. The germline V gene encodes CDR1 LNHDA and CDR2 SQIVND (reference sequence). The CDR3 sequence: CASSLGQGQETQYF. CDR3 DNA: TGTGCCAGTAGTCTCGGACAGGGACAAGAGACCCAGTACTTC.

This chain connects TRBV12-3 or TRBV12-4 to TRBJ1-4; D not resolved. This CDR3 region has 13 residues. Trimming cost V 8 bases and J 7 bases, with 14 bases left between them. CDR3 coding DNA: TGTGCCAGCGGGCGGACTTACCTTGAAAAACTGTTTTTT. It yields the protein CASGRTYLEKLFF.

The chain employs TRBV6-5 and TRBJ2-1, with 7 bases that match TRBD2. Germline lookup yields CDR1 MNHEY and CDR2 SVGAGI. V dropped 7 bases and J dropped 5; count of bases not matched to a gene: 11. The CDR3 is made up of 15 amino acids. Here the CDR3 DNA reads TGTGCCAGCAAATCAGTCCCGGGGAGGGACAATGAGCAGTTCTTC. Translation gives CASKSVPGRDNEQFF.

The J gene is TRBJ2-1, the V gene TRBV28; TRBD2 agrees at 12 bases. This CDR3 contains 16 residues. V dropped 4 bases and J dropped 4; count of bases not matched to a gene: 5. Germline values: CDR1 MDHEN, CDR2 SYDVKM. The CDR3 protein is CASSSSGLAGYNEQFF. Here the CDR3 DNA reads TGTGCCAGCAGTTCCTCAGGACTAGCGGGATACAATGAGCAGTTCTTC.

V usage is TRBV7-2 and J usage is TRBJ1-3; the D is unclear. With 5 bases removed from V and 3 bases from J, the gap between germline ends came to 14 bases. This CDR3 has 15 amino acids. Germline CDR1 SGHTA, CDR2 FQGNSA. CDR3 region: CASSPDRPLGNTIYF. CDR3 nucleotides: TGTGCCAGCAGCCCGGACCGGCCTCTTGGAAACACCATATATTTT.

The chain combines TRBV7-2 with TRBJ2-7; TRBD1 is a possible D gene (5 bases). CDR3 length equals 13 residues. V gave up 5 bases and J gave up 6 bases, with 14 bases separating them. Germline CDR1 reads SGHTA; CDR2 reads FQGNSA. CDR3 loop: CASSSRAPTEQYF. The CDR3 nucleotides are TGTGCCAGCAGCAGCAGGGCCCCCACCGAGCAGTACTTC.

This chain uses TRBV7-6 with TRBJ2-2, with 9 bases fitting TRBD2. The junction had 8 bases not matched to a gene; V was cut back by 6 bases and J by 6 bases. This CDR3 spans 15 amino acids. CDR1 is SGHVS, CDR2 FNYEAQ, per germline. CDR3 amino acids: CASRAVAGVPGELFF. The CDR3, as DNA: TGTGCCAGCAGGGCAGTAGCGGGAGTTCCCGGGGAGCTGTTTTTT.

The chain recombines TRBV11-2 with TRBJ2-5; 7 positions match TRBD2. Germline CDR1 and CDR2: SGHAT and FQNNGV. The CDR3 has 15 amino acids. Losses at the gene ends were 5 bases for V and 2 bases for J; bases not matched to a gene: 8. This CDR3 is CASSLRTREQETQYF. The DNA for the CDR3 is TGTGCCAGCAGCCTACGGACTAGGGAACAAGAGACCCAGTACTTC.

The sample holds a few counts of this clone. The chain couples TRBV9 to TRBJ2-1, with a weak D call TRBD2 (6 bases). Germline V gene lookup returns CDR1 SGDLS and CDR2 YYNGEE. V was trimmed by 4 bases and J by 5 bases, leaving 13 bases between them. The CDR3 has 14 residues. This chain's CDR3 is CASSPGVAHNEQFF. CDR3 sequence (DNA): TGTGCCAGCAGCCCGGGAGTCGCCCACAATGAGCAGTTCTTC.

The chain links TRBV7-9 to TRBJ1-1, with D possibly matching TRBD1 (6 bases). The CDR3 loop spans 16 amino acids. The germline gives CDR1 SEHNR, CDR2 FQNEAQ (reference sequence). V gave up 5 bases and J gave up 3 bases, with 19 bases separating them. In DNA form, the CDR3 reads TGTGCCAGCAGCCACCCGTTTCGGGGGGCGGACACTGAAGCTTTCTTT. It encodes CASSHPFRGADTEAFF.

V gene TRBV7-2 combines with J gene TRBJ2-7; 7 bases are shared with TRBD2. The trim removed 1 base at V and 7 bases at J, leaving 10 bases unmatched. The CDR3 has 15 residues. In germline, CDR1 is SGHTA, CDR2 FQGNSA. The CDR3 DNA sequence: TGTGCCAGCAGCTTAGGGCTAGCGGCCCCTAGGGAGCAGTACTTC. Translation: CASSLGLAAPREQYF.

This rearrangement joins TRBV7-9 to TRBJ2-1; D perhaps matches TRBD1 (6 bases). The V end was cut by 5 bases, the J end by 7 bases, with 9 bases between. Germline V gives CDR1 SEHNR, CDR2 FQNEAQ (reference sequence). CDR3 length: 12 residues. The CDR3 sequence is CASSHRDNEQFF. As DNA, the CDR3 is TGTGCCAGCAGCCACAGGGATAATGAGCAGTTCTTC.

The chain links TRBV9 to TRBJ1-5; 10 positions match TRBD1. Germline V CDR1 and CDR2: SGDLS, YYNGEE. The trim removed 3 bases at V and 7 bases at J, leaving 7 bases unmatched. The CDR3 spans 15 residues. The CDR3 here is CASSGTGGAGQPQHF. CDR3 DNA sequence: TGTGCCAGCAGCGGGACAGGGGGGGCGGGGCAGCCCCAGCATTTT. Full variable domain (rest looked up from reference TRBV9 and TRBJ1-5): DSGVTQTPKHLITATGQRVTLRCSPRSGDLSVYWYQQSLDQGLQFLIQYYNGEERAKGNILERFSAQQFPDLHSELNLSSLELGDSALYFCASSGTGGAGQPQHFGDGTRLSIL.

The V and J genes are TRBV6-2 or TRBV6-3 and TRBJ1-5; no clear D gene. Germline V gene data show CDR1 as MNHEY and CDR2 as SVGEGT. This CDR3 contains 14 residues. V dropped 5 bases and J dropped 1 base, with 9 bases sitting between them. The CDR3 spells CASSGSRSNQPQHF. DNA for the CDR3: TGTGCCAGCAGTGGCTCCCGGAGCAATCAGCCCCAGCATTTT.

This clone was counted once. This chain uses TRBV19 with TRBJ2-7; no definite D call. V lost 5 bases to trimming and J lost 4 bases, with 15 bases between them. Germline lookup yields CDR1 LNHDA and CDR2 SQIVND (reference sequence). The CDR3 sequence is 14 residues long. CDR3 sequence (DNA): TGTGCCAGTAGTGAGCCTCTGGGCAGGTACGAGCAGTACTTC. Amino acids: CASSEPLGRYEQYF. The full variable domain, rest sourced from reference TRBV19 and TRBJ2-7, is DGGITQSPKYLFRKEGQNVTLSCEQNLNHDAMYWYRQDPGQGLRLIYYSQIVNDFQKGDIAEGYSVSREKKESFPLTVTSAQKNPTAFYLCASSEPLGRYEQYFGPGTRLTVT.

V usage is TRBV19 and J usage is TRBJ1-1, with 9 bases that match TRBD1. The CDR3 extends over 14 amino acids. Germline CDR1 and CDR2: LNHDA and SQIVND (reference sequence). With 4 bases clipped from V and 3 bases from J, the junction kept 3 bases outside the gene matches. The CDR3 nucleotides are TGTGCCAGTAGTAAACAGGGGGCGGACACTGAAGCTTTCTTT. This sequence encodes CASSKQGADTEAFF.

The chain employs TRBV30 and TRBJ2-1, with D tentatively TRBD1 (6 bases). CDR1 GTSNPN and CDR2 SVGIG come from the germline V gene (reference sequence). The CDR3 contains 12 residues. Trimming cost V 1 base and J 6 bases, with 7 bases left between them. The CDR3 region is CAWSGGLNEQFF. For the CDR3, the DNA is TGTGCCTGGAGTGGGGGGCTCAATGAGCAGTTCTTC.

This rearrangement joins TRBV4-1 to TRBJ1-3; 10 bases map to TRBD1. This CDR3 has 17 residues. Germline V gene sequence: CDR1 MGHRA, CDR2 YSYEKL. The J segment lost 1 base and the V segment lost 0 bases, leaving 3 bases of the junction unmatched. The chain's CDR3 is CASSQDWDRGSGNTIYF. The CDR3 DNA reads TGCGCCAGCAGCCAAGATTGGGACAGGGGTTCTGGAAACACCATATATTTT.

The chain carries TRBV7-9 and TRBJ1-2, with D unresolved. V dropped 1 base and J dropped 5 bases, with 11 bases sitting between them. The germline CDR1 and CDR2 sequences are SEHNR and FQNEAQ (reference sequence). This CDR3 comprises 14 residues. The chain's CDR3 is CASSLGAGEYGYTF. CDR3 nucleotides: TGTGCCAGCAGCTTAGGGGCCGGGGAATATGGCTACACCTTC.

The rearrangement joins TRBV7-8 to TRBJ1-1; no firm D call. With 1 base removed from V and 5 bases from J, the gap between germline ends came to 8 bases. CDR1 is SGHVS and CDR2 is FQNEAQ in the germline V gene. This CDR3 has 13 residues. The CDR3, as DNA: TGTGCCAGCAGCTTAGACGACGGAACTGAAGCTTTCTTT. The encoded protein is CASSLDDGTEAFF.

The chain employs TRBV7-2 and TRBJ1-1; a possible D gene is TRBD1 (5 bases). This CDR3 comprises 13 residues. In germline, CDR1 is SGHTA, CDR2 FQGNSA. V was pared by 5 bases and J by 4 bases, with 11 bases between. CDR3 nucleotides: TGTGCCAGCAGCCTCAGTGGGGGCACTGAAGCTTTCTTT. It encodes CASSLSGGTEAFF.

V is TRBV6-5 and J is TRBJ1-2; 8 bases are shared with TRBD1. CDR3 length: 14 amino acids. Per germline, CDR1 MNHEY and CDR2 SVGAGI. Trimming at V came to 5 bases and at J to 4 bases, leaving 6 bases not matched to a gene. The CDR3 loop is CASSTGGRGYGYTF. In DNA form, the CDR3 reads TGTGCCAGCAGTACAGGGGGTCGGGGCTATGGCTACACCTTC.

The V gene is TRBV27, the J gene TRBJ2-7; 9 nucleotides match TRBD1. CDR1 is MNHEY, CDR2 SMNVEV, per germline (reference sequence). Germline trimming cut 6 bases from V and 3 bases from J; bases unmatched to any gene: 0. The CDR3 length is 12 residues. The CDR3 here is CASRDRGYEQYF. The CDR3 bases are TGTGCCAGCAGGGACAGGGGCTACGAGCAGTACTTC.